Presented here are 25 T cell receptor beta chains from one specimen sequenced in a study of blood T cell repertoires in COVID-19. This table comes from immunoSEQ multiplex PCR, and its TCRdb copy is limited to in-frame clones, with some not included. The table lists roughly 320,000 clones, under 90% of them singletons, with over 3.5% in the top ten. Material for sequencing was PBMCs or T cells enriched from blood (not recorded which). Receptor source: a man between 25 and 39 years old who had recovered from COVID-19.

The J gene is TRBJ2-5, the V gene TRBV5-4, with D possibly being TRBD1 (5 bases). Between the trimmed V and J ends, which lost 0 bases and 4 bases, there was a span of 10 bases. Per the germline V gene, CDR1 is SGHNT and CDR2 is YYREEE (reference sequence). This CDR3 contains 14 residues. The CDR3 here is CASSLEGYRETQYF. CDR3 DNA: TGTGCCAGCAGCTTGGAGGGGTACCGAGAGACCCAGTACTTC. Supplemented by reference TRBV5-4 and TRBJ2-5, the full variable domain reads ETGVTQSPTHLIKTRGQQVTLRCSSQSGHNTVSWYQQALGQGPQFIFQYYREEENGRGNFPPRFSGLQFPNYSSELNVNALELDDSALYLCASSLEGYRETQYFGPGTRLLVL.

This sequence joins TRBV27 and TRBJ2-7; 10 bases map to TRBD2. Germline assignment: CDR1 MNHEY and CDR2 SMNVEV (reference sequence). J was trimmed by 5 bases and V by 8 bases; bases with no gene match: 15. This CDR3 has 16 residues. CDR3 DNA: TGTGCCAGCGGGAGTCTAGCGGGGGCCCGGTTGGACGAGCAGTACTTC. The encoded protein is CASGSLAGARLDEQYF.

The chain links TRBV4-1 to TRBJ1-5, with TRBD1 matching 9 bases. The germline gives CDR1 MGHRA, CDR2 YSYEKL. The junction had 4 bases not matched to a gene; V was cut back by 4 bases and J by 9 bases. The CDR3 extends over 13 amino acids. CDR3 sequence: CASSPTGGGPQHF. The CDR3 coding sequence is TGCGCCAGCAGCCCGACAGGGGGAGGGCCCCAGCATTTT.

The rearrangement links TRBV4-1 to TRBJ2-1, with D uncertain. Germline V gene sequence: CDR1 MGHRA, CDR2 YSYEKL. V gave up 0 bases and J gave up 6 bases, with 3 bases separating them. This CDR3 contains 12 residues. This chain's CDR3 is CASSQDSNEQFF. The CDR3 DNA sequence: TGCGCCAGCAGCCAAGACAGCAATGAGCAGTTCTTC.

This chain links TRBV27 with TRBJ1-1; TRBD1 matches 8 bases. V was clipped by 7 bases and J by 4 bases; unmatched bases: 11. In germline, CDR1 is MNHEY, CDR2 SMNVEV (reference sequence). CDR3 length equals 15 residues. In DNA form, the CDR3 reads TGTGCCAGCATTCTTACTCCAGGGGGCAGCACTGAAGCTTTCTTT. Translation gives CASILTPGGSTEAFF.

The V and J genes are TRBV6-5 and TRBJ2-7; no reliable D call. Germline lookup yields CDR1 MNHEY and CDR2 SVGAGI. The length of the CDR3 is 16 residues. Trimming removed 0 bases from V and 2 bases from J, with 14 bases in between. CDR3 sequence reads: CASSYSPLTSTYEQYF. The CDR3 DNA sequence: TGTGCCAGCAGTTACTCTCCGCTTACCTCTACCTACGAGCAGTACTTC.

The V call is TRBV7-2, the J call TRBJ1-6; possibly TRBD1 for D (6 bases). Trimming removed 0 bases at V and 3 bases at J, with 15 bases between. The V gene's germline CDR1 is SGHTA and CDR2 FQGNSA. This CDR3 contains 18 residues. In DNA form, the CDR3 reads TGTGCCAGCAGCTTAGCCCCCCGGGCAGGGGACTATAATTCACCCCTCCACTTT. Amino acid sequence: CASSLAPRAGDYNSPLHF.

This chain connects TRBV6-1 to TRBJ2-4; D possibly corresponds to TRBD1 (6 bases). The germline CDR1 and CDR2 sequences are MNHNS and SASEGT. Trimming left V 0 bases short and J 7 bases short, with 10 bases between. The CDR3 contains 14 residues. CDR3 sequence reads: CASSEAGGGNIQYF. CDR3 bases: TGTGCCAGCAGTGAAGCTGGGGGCGGGAACATTCAGTACTTC.

This chain connects TRBV5-1 to TRBJ2-7, with D possibly being TRBD2 (5 bases). Germline lookup yields CDR1 SGHRS and CDR2 YFSETQ. The V end lost 4 bases, the J end lost 2 bases, and 13 bases lay between the germline ends. The CDR3 covers 14 residues. The DNA for the CDR3 is TGCGCCAGCAGCCGGGAAGGCTCCACCTACGAGCAGTACTTC. This codes for CASSREGSTYEQYF.

The V and J genes are TRBV11-3 and TRBJ2-2, with 11 bases that match TRBD2. The CDR3 runs to 15 residues. The ends lost 5 bases at V and 10 bases at J; junction bases unmatched: 9. Germline V CDR1 and CDR2: SGHNT, YENEEA. CDR3 region: CASSTRLAGSTELFF. The DNA for the CDR3 is TGTGCCAGCAGCACCCGACTAGCGGGGAGCACGGAGCTGTTTTTT.

The chain couples TRBV4-1 to TRBJ2-3; 9 bases line up with TRBD1. The CDR3 has 14 amino acids. J was trimmed by 4 bases and V by 4 bases; bases with no gene match: 3. Per germline, CDR1 MGHRA and CDR2 YSYEKL. CDR3 DNA sequence: TGCGCCAGCAGCCCGGGACAGGGTCCAGATACGCAGTATTTT. Its protein is CASSPGQGPDTQYF.

This chain joins TRBV27 and TRBJ2-7, with 10 bases identical to TRBD2. In germline, CDR1 is MNHEY, CDR2 SMNVEV (reference sequence). This CDR3 is 15 amino acids long. Trimming removed 2 bases from V and 7 bases from J; junction bases left unmatched: 8. The CDR3 protein is CASSLQAGGPEEQYF. The CDR3 nucleotides read TGTGCCAGCAGTTTACAAGCGGGAGGGCCGGAGGAGCAGTACTTC.

The chain carries TRBV7-6 and TRBJ1-4, with D possibly TRBD1 on 5 matching bases. The V gene lost 1 base and the J gene lost 7 bases, with 10 bases spanning the gap. The germline CDR1 and CDR2 sequences are SGHVS and FNYEAQ. The CDR3 runs 14 residues. CDR3 loop: CASSLGLGGEKLFF. CDR3 coding DNA: TGTGCCAGCAGCTTAGGGCTGGGGGGTGAAAAACTGTTTTTT. Supplemented by reference TRBV7-6 and TRBJ1-4, the full variable domain reads GAGVSQSPRYKVTKRGQDVALRCDPISGHVSLYWYRQALGQGPEFLTYFNYEAQQDKSGLPNDRFSAERPEGSISTLTIQRTEQRDSAMYRCASSLGLGGEKLFFGSGTQLSVL.

The DNA of the CDR3 is TGTGCCAGCTCACAACAGGGAAGCAACTATGGCTACACCTTC. Its translation is CASSQQGSNYGYTF. V gene TRBV18 combines with J gene TRBJ1-2; a weak D match, TRBD1 (6 bases). Trimming cost V 4 bases and J 2 bases, with 11 bases left between them. CDR1 is KGHSH, CDR2 LQKENI, per germline. The CDR3 loop spans 14 amino acids.

The V and J genes are TRBV27 and TRBJ1-5; 9 bases line up with TRBD1. The CDR3 is made up of 17 amino acids. Germline V CDR1 and CDR2: MNHEY, SMNVEV (reference sequence). V dropped 6 bases and J dropped 5; count of bases not matched to a gene: 14. The CDR3 sequence: CASRLQGANFLDQPQHF. The CDR3 nucleotides are TGTGCCAGCAGACTACAGGGGGCGAATTTCCTTGATCAGCCCCAGCATTTT.

The chain is built from TRBV2 and TRBJ1-2; maybe TRBD1 (5 bases). The germline V and J ends were trimmed by 3 bases and 2 bases, with 16 bases remaining between them. The germline V gene encodes CDR1 SNHLY and CDR2 FYNNEI. The CDR3 runs to 16 residues. The DNA of the CDR3 is TGTGCCAGCAGTGAGCCCGACCTCCAGGGAAACTATGGCTACACCTTC. Translated: CASSEPDLQGNYGYTF.

The J gene is TRBJ2-1, the V gene TRBV13; 13 bases fit TRBD2. V dropped 5 bases and J dropped 13; count of bases not matched to a gene: 11. CDR1 is PRHDT, CDR2 FYEKMQ, per germline (reference sequence). The CDR3 consists of 15 residues. CDR3 DNA: TGTGCCAGCAGCCACACACTAGCGGGGGGGCCTCGTCAGTTCTTC. As protein: CASSHTLAGGPRQFF.

The chain has TRBV29-1 and TRBJ1-1, with TRBD1 identical over 7 bases. There are 13 residues in the CDR3. V shed 4 bases and J 5 bases; nucleotides not matched to a gene: 7. The germline gives CDR1 SQVTM, CDR2 ANQGSEA. As DNA, the CDR3 is TGCAGCGTTGTAAAGGGACAGAGGACTGAAGCTTTCTTT. As protein: CSVVKGQRTEAFF.

The chain employs TRBV2 and TRBJ1-6; no reliable D call. The CDR3 runs 16 residues. Per germline, CDR1 SNHLY and CDR2 FYNNEI. V was shortened by 5 bases and J by 7 bases, with 18 bases between the two germline ends. The DNA for the CDR3 is TGTGCCAGCAGTCCCAATGGCATTCAGACAAATTCACCCCTCCACTTT. Its protein product is CASSPNGIQTNSPLHF.

The chain has TRBV15 and TRBJ2-7, with 8 bases matching TRBD2. Germline trimming cut 6 bases from V and 4 bases from J; bases unmatched to any gene: 5. The CDR3 consists of 13 residues. Per germline, CDR1 LNHNV and CDR2 YYDKDF (reference sequence). Written as DNA, the CDR3 is TGTGCCACCAGTGGTAGCGGGACGTACGAGCAGTACTTC. Translated: CATSGSGTYEQYF.

The J gene is TRBJ1-5, the V gene TRBV19; 12 nucleotides match TRBD1. The germline V gene encodes CDR1 LNHDA and CDR2 SQIVND (reference sequence). The CDR3 has 16 amino acids. V was clipped by 8 bases and J by 4 bases; unmatched bases: 9. CDR3 residues: CASARDRGLSNQPQHF. CDR3 nucleotides: TGTGCCAGTGCTCGGGACAGGGGGCTATCGAATCAGCCCCAGCATTTT.

The rearrangement joins TRBV5-1 to TRBJ2-5; 12 bases are shared with TRBD2. J lost 1 base, V lost 2 bases, and 3 bases had no gene match. The CDR3 consists of 16 residues. Germline V lookup: CDR1 SGHRS, CDR2 YFSETQ. CDR3: CASSFGGLAGQETQYF. The CDR3 DNA is TGCGCCAGCAGCTTCGGGGGACTAGCGGGCCAAGAGACCCAGTACTTC.

The chain has TRBV5-4 and TRBJ1-5, with D perhaps TRBD1 (6 bases). V lost 4 bases and J lost 0, with 11 bases in between. Germline assignment: CDR1 SGHNT and CDR2 YYREEE (reference sequence). The CDR3 runs to 15 residues. The CDR3 sequence: CASSITGSSNQPQHF. The CDR3 coding sequence is TGTGCCAGCAGCATAACAGGGAGTAGCAATCAGCCCCAGCATTTT.

The chain employs TRBV18 and TRBJ2-1; TRBD2 agrees at 8 bases. V gave up 8 bases and J gave up 1 base; unmatched junction bases: 4. This CDR3 spans 14 amino acids. The germline V gene encodes CDR1 KGHSH and CDR2 LQKENI. The CDR3 bases are TGTGCCAGCCGGGAGGGAGGGTCCTACAATGAGCAGTTCTTC. Translated: CASREGGSYNEQFF.

The rearrangement links TRBV7-9 to TRBJ1-2, with 9 bases fitting TRBD1. V was clipped by 4 bases and J by 5 bases; unmatched bases: 8. The CDR3 is 15 amino acids. Germline CDR1 SEHNR, CDR2 FQNEAQ (reference sequence). The CDR3 DNA sequence: TGTGCCAGCAGCTCTCACCGGGACAGGGATTATGGCTACACCTTC. Residues: CASSSHRDRDYGYTF.